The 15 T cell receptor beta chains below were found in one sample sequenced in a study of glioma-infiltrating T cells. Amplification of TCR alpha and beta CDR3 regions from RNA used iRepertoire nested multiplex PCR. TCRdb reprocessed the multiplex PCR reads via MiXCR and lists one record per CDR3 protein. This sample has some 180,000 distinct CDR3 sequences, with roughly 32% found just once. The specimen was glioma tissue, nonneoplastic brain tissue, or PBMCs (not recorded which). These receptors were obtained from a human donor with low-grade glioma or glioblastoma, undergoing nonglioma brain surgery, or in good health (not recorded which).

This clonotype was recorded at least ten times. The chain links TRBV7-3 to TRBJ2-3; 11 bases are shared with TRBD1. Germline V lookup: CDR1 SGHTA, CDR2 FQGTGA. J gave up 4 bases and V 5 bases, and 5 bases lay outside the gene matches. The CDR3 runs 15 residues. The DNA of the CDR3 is TGTGCCAGCAGCGCGAGGGGACAGGGGGCAGATACGCAGTATTTT. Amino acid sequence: CASSARGQGADTQYF.

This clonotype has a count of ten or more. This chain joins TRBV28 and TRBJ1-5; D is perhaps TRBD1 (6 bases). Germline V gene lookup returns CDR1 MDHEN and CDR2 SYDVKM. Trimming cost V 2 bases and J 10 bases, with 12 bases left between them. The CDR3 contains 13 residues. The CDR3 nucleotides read TGTGCCAGCAGTTTAGCCAACAGGGAACCCCAGCATTTT. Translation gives CASSLANREPQHF.

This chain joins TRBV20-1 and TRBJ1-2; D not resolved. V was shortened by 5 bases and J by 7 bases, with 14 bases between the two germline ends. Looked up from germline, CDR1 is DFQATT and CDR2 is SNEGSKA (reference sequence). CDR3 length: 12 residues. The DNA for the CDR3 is TGCAGTGCTCAGTATGGGCGGAGTGGCTACACCTTC. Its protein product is CSAQYGRSGYTF.

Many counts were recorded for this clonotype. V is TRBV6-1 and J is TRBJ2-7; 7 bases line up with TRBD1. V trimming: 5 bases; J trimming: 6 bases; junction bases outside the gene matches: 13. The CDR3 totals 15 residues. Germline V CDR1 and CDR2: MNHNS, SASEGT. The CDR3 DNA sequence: TGTGCCAGCAGTTATTCTTGGGACAGCTTGGGCGAGCAGTACTTC. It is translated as CASSYSWDSLGEQYF.

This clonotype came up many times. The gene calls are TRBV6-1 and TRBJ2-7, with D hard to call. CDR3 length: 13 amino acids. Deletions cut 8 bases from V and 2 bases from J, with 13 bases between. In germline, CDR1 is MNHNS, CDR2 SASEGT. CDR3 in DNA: TGTGCCAGCCTCGGACCGACCGCCTACGAGCAGTACTTC. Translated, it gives CASLGPTAYEQYF.

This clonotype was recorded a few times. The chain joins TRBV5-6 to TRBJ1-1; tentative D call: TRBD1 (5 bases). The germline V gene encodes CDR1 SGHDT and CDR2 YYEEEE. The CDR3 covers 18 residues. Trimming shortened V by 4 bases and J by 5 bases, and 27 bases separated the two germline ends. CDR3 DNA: TGTGCCAGCAGCCGCCTTCAGACTGTTCGGGGCGAGGAGACTGAAGCTTTCTTT. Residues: CASSRLQTVRGEETEAFF.

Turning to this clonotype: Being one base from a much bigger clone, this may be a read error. The CDR3 sequence: CASSIPSRCTDTQYF. DNA for the CDR3: TGTGCCAGTAGTATACCCAGCAGGTGCACAGATACGCAGTATTTT. The chain has TRBV19 and TRBJ2-3; D call uncertain. The V end was cut by 2 bases, the J end by 1 base, with 10 bases between. The CDR3 consists of 15 residues. Germline V gene lookup returns CDR1 LNHDA and CDR2 SQIVND (reference sequence).

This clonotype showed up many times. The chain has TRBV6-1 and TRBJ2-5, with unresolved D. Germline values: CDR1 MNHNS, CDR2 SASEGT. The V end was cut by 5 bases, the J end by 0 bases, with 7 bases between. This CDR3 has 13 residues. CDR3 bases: TGTGCCAGCAGTCTTCTCTACCAAGAGACCCAGTACTTC. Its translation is CASSLLYQETQYF.

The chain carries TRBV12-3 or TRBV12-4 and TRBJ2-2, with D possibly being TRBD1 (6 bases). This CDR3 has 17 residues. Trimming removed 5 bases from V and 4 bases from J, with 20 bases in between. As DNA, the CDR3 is TGTGCCAGCAGTCCGAGGACAGCCCTACCTTTCACCGGGGAGCTGTTTTTT. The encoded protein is CASSPRTALPFTGELFF.

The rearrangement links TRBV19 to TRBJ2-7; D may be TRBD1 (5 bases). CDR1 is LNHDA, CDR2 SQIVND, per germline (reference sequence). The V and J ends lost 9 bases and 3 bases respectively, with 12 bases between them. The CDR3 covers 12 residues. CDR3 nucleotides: TGTGCCAGGGACATGGTCGACTACGAGCAGTACTTC. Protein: CARDMVDYEQYF.

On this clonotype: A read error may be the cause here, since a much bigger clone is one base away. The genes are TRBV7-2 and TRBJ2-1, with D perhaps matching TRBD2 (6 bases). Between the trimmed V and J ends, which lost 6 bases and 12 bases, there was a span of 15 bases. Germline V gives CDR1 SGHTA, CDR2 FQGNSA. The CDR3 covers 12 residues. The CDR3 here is CASRGMEGGQFF. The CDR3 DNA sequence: TGTGCCAGCAGGGGGATGGAGGGTGGGCAGTTCTTC.

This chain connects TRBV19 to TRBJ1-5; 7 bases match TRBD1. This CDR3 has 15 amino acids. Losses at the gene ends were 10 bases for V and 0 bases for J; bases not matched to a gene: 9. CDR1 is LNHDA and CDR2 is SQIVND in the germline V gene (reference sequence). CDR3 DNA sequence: TGTGCCACTAAGGACAGGCACTATAGCAATCAGCCCCAGCATTTT. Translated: CATKDRHYSNQPQHF.

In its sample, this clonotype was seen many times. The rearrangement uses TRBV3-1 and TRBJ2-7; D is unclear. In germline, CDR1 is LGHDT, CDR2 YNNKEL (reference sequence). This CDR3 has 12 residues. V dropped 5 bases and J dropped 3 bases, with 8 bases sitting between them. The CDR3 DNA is TGTGCCAGCAGCAATCAGGTCTACGAGCAGTACTTC. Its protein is CASSNQVYEQYF.

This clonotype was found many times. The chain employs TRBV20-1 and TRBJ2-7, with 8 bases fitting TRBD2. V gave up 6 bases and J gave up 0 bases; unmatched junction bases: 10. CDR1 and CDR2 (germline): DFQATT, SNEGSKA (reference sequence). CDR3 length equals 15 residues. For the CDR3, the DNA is TGCAGTGCATCCACTAGCGGATATAGCTCCTACGAGCAGTACTTC. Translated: CSASTSGYSSYEQYF.

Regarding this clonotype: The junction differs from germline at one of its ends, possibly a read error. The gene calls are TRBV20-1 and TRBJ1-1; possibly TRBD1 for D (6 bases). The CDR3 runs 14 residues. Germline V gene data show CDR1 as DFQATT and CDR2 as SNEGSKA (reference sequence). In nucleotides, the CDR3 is TGCAGTGCTACACACAACAGGGTGAACGCTGAAGCTTTCTTT. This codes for CSATHNRVNAEAFF.